A selection of T cell receptor beta chains follows, all from one sample in a study of cytotoxic CD8 clonotypes in ibrutinib-treated CLL. Profiling relied on immunoSEQ multiplex PCR, and the TCRdb table lists in-frame clones only, not all of them. The sample contains approximately 350,000 clones, 60% to 80% of which appear only once. The sample was PBMCs, taken after 36 months of ibrutinib treatment. Receptors were obtained from a human donor with chronic lymphocytic leukemia. Each CDR3 is given with its conserved first and last residue. Size is omitted from some rows. Given values are once, few, many or a class for expanded clones.

V gene	J gene	clone size	CDR3 protein
TRBV9	TRBJ1-2	-	CASSVGPGHLDGYTF
TRBV18	TRBJ1-5	-	CASARDQPGLNQPQHF
TRBV9	TRBJ2-7	-	CASSPRGARVYEQYF
TRBV7-9	TRBJ1-1	once	CASSFSGGRAEAFF
TRBV29-1	TRBJ2-7	once	CSVESPGTYEQYF
TRBV29-1	TRBJ2-2	-	CSVEGVGGHGELFF
TRBV29-1	TRBJ1-2	-	CSVEDLRQGAFPGPFRGYTF
TRBV19	TRBJ2-7	-	CASSAPYKGLREQYF
TRBV15	TRBJ2-2	-	CATSRDRGLLNTGELFF
TRBV4-3	TRBJ1-3	-	CASSQESSGNTIYF
TRBV11-2	TRBJ2-3	-	CASRQTYRDRGTDTQYF
TRBV19	TRBJ2-1	-	CASSRRAGLAVSGSYNEQFF
TRBV4-1	TRBJ2-2	once	CASSQGRLGFANTGELFF
TRBV6-5	TRBJ2-1	-	CASSYGQSSYNEQFF
TRBV4-3	TRBJ2-1	-	CASSQSSLGEQFF
TRBV9	TRBJ2-4	-	CASSGSGGIGKNIQYF
TRBV9	TRBJ1-1	-	CASSAGALNTEAFF
TRBV30	TRBJ1-5	-	CAWSVRQPQHF
TRBV5-1	TRBJ2-3	-	CASSLEREVDTQYF
TRBV12-5	TRBJ1-1	few	CASGFGYTEAFF
TRBV7-8	TRBJ1-5	-	CASSSTQGYQPQHF
TRBV2	TRBJ2-4	-	CASSEALGTIAKNIQYF
TRBV9	TRBJ2-5	-	CASSGQETQYF
TRBV7-3	TRBJ2-3	-	CASSLTQGIGPDTQYF
TRBV4-1	TRBJ1-5	-	CASSPQGQGSNQPQHF
TRBV19	TRBJ1-3	-	CASSHRQDYSGNTIYF
TRBV6-5	TRBJ2-5	-	CASSYFAGRRETQYF
TRBV18	TRBJ1-2	few	CASSPQGTSEYTF
TRBV11-3	TRBJ1-2	-	CASSAGTGGRYGYTF
TRBV28	TRBJ2-3	once	CASSLPGPDRGPFDTQYF